This T cell receptor beta chain was sequenced during a study of T cells after yellow fever vaccination (dated by TCRdb to between 2018 and 2021). General notes on the study: The SMART-Seq v4 Ultra Low Input RNA kit was used to prepare libraries from fractions with low cell numbers. Two healthy male donors, one aged 18 to 30 and one aged 30 to 40 years, made up the cohort. To follow T-cell clones before and after primary and booster YFV17D yellow fever vaccination, bulk TCR alpha and beta repertoires were sequenced over time. Blood was drawn at multiple timepoints before and after primary and secondary immunization, with bulk PBMC replicates and cell subsets isolated.

In the paper's terms, the treatment or condition label means: live attenuated yellow fever vaccine strain. A standard Ficoll-Paque protocol was used to isolate PBMCs from peripheral blood. Dynabeads CD4 and CD8 positive selection kits were used to isolate the CD4 and CD8 T-cell fractions. TriZol was used to extract RNA from bulk PBMCs, CD4 and CD8 fractions, and dextramer-positive and dextramer-negative fractions. General study outcomes and caveats: A small share of clonotypes was detected in both CD4 and CD8 compartments, with the overlap likely arising from convergent recombination. Compared with the primary T-cell response, the secondary T-cell response was weaker but faster, peaking on day 5 rather than day 15. The study included only two donors, which limits how far the findings can be generalized. Computational filtering was required because FACS-sorted repertoires could contain abundant contaminating clonotypes from the bulk population. Most clones expanded after primary vaccination were re-detected after the booster (96% of CD4 and roughly 87% of CD8), suggesting broad memory maintenance.

The run used an Illumina NovaSeq 6000. Synthesis of TCR cDNA relied on 5'RACE template switching, a step that introduced a universal primer site along with unique molecular identifiers. cDNA synthesis was primed from both the TCR alpha and TCR beta constant segments. Library amplification involved two PCR steps, and the second step added sample barcodes and sequencing adapters. Sequencing of the libraries was done on either Illumina HiSeq 2500 (2x100 bp) or NovaSeq (2x150 bp). Processing in the source paper ran as follows. MIGEC handled demultiplexing of reads and collapsing into UMI consensus sequences, while MiXCR performed V(D)J alignment. Vaccine-responding clonotypes were identified with edgeR using replicate PBMC samples, with FDR below 0.01 and a log2 fold change above 5 up to day 15 being required. Bulk clonotypes were assigned CD4 or CD8 identity according to which sequenced CD4 or CD8 repertoire held them at higher abundance. TCRdb reworked the public reads: Q25 trimming with fastp, MiXCR clone assembly, productive beta chains retained. Identical CDR3 protein sequences are pooled into one entry, listed with their most common genes and DNA. The authors' filters were not applied to this entry. The sample yields 100,000 to 150,000 distinct CDR3 sequences; around 9.8% were counted once. Of the sample, 40% falls within the top ten clones.

The V and J ends are trimmed by 4 bases and 10 bases, leaving 16 bases between them. CDR1 SQVTM and CDR2 ANQGSEA were looked up in the germline V gene. There are 13 amino acids in the CDR3, from cysteine to phenylalanine inclusive. Only the CDR3 DNA stays, 39 bases, in frame from base 1. Many counts were recorded for this clonotype. Its cognate antigen has yet to be identified. Per-base quality was not reported, and no clone a single base away is much larger than it. The sequence came from a man aged 18 to 30 who received the YFV17D yellow fever vaccine. The sequence is built from TRBV29-1 and TRBJ1-4, with the D gene not clear enough to name. Sequenced material: CD8+ T cells sorted from PBMCs, taken on the day of the yellow fever booster vaccination. The DNA reads TGCAGCGTTGCAGACCCGGACGCTGGAAAACTGTTTTTT. It translates as CSVADPDAGKLFF.